The 10 T cell receptor beta chains given below trace back to one sample, sequenced in a study of response to subunit inactivated influenza vaccine. MiXCR, applied by TCRdb to the RT-PCR reads, yields one record per CDR3 protein. The table records around 190,000 distinct CDR3 sequences, about 9.3% of them present only once. The starting material was non-naive T cells sorted from PBMCs, obtained on the day of vaccination. The receptor source for this set is a man in his forties or fifties who received an inactivated influenza vaccine.

This clonotype was counted ten times or more. The chain has TRBV11-2 and TRBJ2-6; D unclear. Looked up from germline, CDR1 is SGHAT and CDR2 is FQNNGV. V was clipped by 6 bases and J by 0 bases, with 9 bases between them. This CDR3 comprises 15 residues. In DNA form, the CDR3 reads TGTGCCAGCAGGGGTGTGGACTCTGGGGCCAACGTCCTGACTTTC. Translated, it gives CASRGVDSGANVLTF.

V usage is TRBV5-1 and J usage is TRBJ1-4, with a weak D call TRBD1 (6 bases). V was pared by 4 bases and J by 8 bases, with 12 bases between. CDR1 SGHRS and CDR2 YFSETQ come from the germline V gene. This CDR3 is built from 13 residues. The CDR3 region is CASSPHRAEKLFF. CDR3 nucleotide sequence: TGCGCCAGCAGCCCCCACAGGGCAGAAAAACTGTTTTTT.

Only a few counts were recorded for this clonotype. The rearrangement uses TRBV11-2 and TRBJ2-2; 8 nucleotides match TRBD2. V shed 4 bases and J 5 bases; nucleotides not matched to a gene: 3. The CDR3 totals 14 residues. Per the germline V gene, CDR1 is SGHAT and CDR2 is FQNNGV. CDR3 in DNA: TGTGCCAGCAGCTATATAGCGGGGACCGGGGAGCTGTTTTTT. It codes for CASSYIAGTGELFF.

This clonotype has ten or more counts. The chain employs TRBV3-1 and TRBJ2-7, with 10 nucleotides matching TRBD2. Losses at the gene ends were 4 bases for V and 5 bases for J; bases not matched to a gene: 2. The length of the CDR3 is 13 residues. Germline CDR1 and CDR2: LGHDT and YNNKEL (reference sequence). CDR3 DNA sequence: TGTGCCAGCAGCCTAGCGGGAGGTAACGAGCAGTACTTC. Translating gives CASSLAGGNEQYF.

CDR3 residues: CSAKDLYEQYF. The CDR3, as DNA: TGCAGTGCTAAAGATCTCTACGAGCAGTACTTC. This chain uses TRBV20-1 with TRBJ2-7, with D hard to call. With 4 bases removed from V and 3 bases from J, the gap between germline ends came to 7 bases. Germline V gene sequence: CDR1 DFQATT, CDR2 SNEGSKA (reference sequence). The CDR3 sequence is 11 residues long.

This clonotype showed up just a few times. One end of the junction is discordant with germline, which a read error may explain. The chain joins TRBV4-3 to TRBJ2-2; 7 bases are a match to TRBD2. The CDR3 is made up of 15 amino acids. Per the germline V gene, CDR1 is LGHNA and CDR2 is YSLEER. CDR3 in DNA: TGCGCCAGCAGCCAAGATTGGAGCCAAGGGAGGGCCCTCCTTTTT. As protein: CASSQDWSQGRALLF.

This clonotype appeared many times. V gene TRBV6-1 combines with J gene TRBJ2-4, with TRBD1 identical over 10 bases. This CDR3 has 13 amino acids. The J segment lost 8 bases and the V segment lost 6 bases, leaving 4 bases of the junction unmatched. Looked up from germline, CDR1 is MNHNS and CDR2 is SASEGT. As DNA, the CDR3 is TGTGCCAGCAGCTTGGGACAGGGGTACATTCAGTACTTC. As protein: CASSLGQGYIQYF.

This clonotype was recorded a few times. The chain couples TRBV3-1 to TRBJ1-3; D is ambiguous. CDR1 and CDR2 from the germline V gene are LGHDT and YNNKEL (reference sequence). The CDR3 length is 16 residues. Deletions cut 0 bases from V and 0 bases from J, with 9 bases between. The CDR3 loop is CASSQDGRVSGNTIYF. CDR3 nucleotide sequence: TGTGCCAGCAGCCAAGACGGGAGAGTCTCTGGAAACACCATATATTTT.

The gene calls are TRBV2 and TRBJ1-5; no definite D call. Trimming removed 7 bases at V and 7 bases at J, with 14 bases between. Germline lookup yields CDR1 SNHLY and CDR2 FYNNEI. The length of the CDR3 is 13 residues. The CDR3 nucleotides are TGTGCCAGCATCGGAAACCTCCGGCAGCCCCAGCATTTT. Translation gives CASIGNLRQPQHF.

The table lists this clonotype with a few counts. The chain combines TRBV5-1 with TRBJ2-5, with 8 positions matching TRBD1. The V gene's germline CDR1 is SGHRS and CDR2 YFSETQ. The CDR3 totals 14 residues. V shed 7 bases, J shed 5 bases, and the junction held 10 bases outside the gene matches. The CDR3 nucleotides read TGCGCCAGCTACAACAGGGGGATAACGGAGACCCAGTACTTC. It is translated as CASYNRGITETQYF.